Presented here are 4 T cell receptor beta chains from one specimen sequenced in a study of T cell responses to AZD1222 COVID-19 vaccine. Assay: immunoSEQ multiplex PCR; the TCRdb copy retains only in-frame clones and omits some. The profile shows 100,000 to 110,000 clones, 88% of them singletons. The sequencing used peripheral blood, collected on day 0 of AZD1222 vaccination. All receptors derive from an adult in good health.

The V gene is TRBV4-2, the J gene TRBJ2-1, with 8 bases fitting TRBD2. Losses at the gene ends were 0 bases for V and 8 bases for J; bases not matched to a gene: 6. Per the germline V gene, CDR1 is LGHNA and CDR2 is YNFKEQ. The CDR3 is made up of 15 amino acids. In nucleotides, the CDR3 is TGTGCCAGCAGCCAAGAAGGGACTAGTAGGGATGAGCAGTTCTTC. Amino acid sequence: CASSQEGTSRDEQFF.

V usage is TRBV30 and J usage is TRBJ2-7; perhaps D is TRBD1 or TRBD2 (5 bases each). The V gene lost 3 bases and the J gene lost 2 bases, with 11 bases spanning the gap. CDR1 GTSNPN and CDR2 SVGIG come from the germline V gene (reference sequence). The CDR3 length is 13 residues. CDR3 sequence reads: CAWSRGQTYEQYF. The DNA for the CDR3 is TGTGCCTGGAGCCGGGGCCAGACCTACGAGCAGTACTTC.

The chain carries TRBV28 and TRBJ2-1, with TRBD1 as a possible D gene (7 bases). The germline V gene encodes CDR1 MDHEN and CDR2 SYDVKM. Trimming pared 2 bases from V and 4 bases from J, leaving 12 bases between. This CDR3 has 15 amino acids. The CDR3 is CASSLRRGPYNEQFF. As DNA, the CDR3 is TGTGCCAGCAGTTTAAGGAGGGGGCCGTACAATGAGCAGTTCTTC.

This chain connects TRBV11-3 to TRBJ1-1; D not resolved. The germline V gene encodes CDR1 SGHNT and CDR2 YENEEA. V gave up 8 bases and J gave up 1 base, with 23 bases separating them. The CDR3 sequence is 17 residues long. CDR3 amino acids: CASGAGWGEGKNTEAFF. The CDR3 DNA reads TGTGCCAGCGGCGCCGGGTGGGGAGAGGGAAAGAACACTGAAGCTTTCTTT.